This is a list of T cell receptor beta chains from one sample in a study of T cell responses to AZD1222 COVID-19 vaccine. Assay: immunoSEQ multiplex PCR; the TCRdb copy retains only in-frame clones and omits some. The sample lists some 180,000 clones, approximately 92% occurring once. Sequenced material: peripheral blood, taken 28 days after the second dose of the MenACWY control vaccine. These receptors came from an adult who received the MenACWY meningococcal vaccine as a control. Both conserved end residues are part of each CDR3. A D gene is named only where the DNA matches it firmly. Rows may omit the clone size; those that give it use once, few, many or a size class.

cdr3_nt | cdr3_aa | clone_size | j_call | d_call | v_call | cdr3_length
TGTGCCAGCAGCCCGCGGGGAGGAGCTAACTATGGCTACACCTTC | CASSPRGGANYGYTF | few | TRBJ1-2 | - | TRBV7-2 | 15
TGTGCCAGCAGCTTAGTCTGGAGGGACCAAGAGACCCAGTACTTC | CASSLVWRDQETQYF | - | TRBJ2-5 | - | TRBV7-8 | 15
TGTGCCAGCAGCCAAGACTGGGCGAACGAGCAGTACTTC | CASSQDWANEQYF | - | TRBJ2-7 | - | TRBV4-2 | 13
TGTGCCACCAGCGGGGTAGCGAACACTGAAGCTTTCTTT | CATSGVANTEAFF | - | TRBJ1-1 | - | TRBV19 | 13
TGTGCCAGCAGCTTTGGGAGGGGGGATGAGCAGTTCTTC | CASSFGRGDEQFF | - | TRBJ2-1 | - | TRBV27 | 13
TGTGCCAGCAGTACCCCCCGGACAGGCTTAATACCCCAGCATTTT | CASSTPRTGLIPQHF | - | TRBJ1-5 | TRBD1 | TRBV28 | 15
TGTGCCAGCAGCTTCACCCCGTGGCAGGGGGATAATTCACCCCTCCACTTT | CASSFTPWQGDNSPLHF | - | TRBJ1-6 | TRBD1 | TRBV6-2/TRBV6-3 | 17
TGTGCCGCCGTCAGGGATCGGAACACTGAAGCTTTCTTT | CAAVRDRNTEAFF | - | TRBJ1-1 | - | TRBV6-5 | 13
TGTGCCAGCACTCAGGCGGGGGCACACAATGAGCAGTTCTTC | CASTQAGAHNEQFF | once | TRBJ2-1 | - | TRBV3-1/TRBV3-2 | 14
TGTGCCAGCAGCCAAGGGACTAGCGGCGAGCAGTACTTC | CASSQGTSGEQYF | - | TRBJ2-7 | TRBD2 | TRBV3-1/TRBV3-2 | 13
TGTGCCAGCAGTGAACGGCTTAATGAAAAACTGTTTTTT | CASSERLNEKLFF | - | TRBJ1-4 | - | TRBV6-4 | 13
TGCGCCAGCAGCTTGGGGGACAGGCCCAACTATGGCTACACCTTC | CASSLGDRPNYGYTF | - | TRBJ1-2 | TRBD1 | TRBV5-1 | 15
TGCGCCAGCAGCCACGGACAGGAGGAGGGCTATGATGGCTACACCTTC | CASSHGQEEGYDGYTF | once | TRBJ1-2 | TRBD1 | TRBV5-1 | 16
TGTGCCAGTAGTATTGGGAGGTATAATTCACCCCTCCACTTT | CASSIGRYNSPLHF | - | TRBJ1-6 | - | TRBV19 | 14
TGTGCCAGCAGTTCCAGACGCCCGACAGGGAACTTCAGCTACGAGCAGTACTTC | CASSSRRPTGNFSYEQYF | - | TRBJ2-7 | TRBD1 | TRBV6-2/TRBV6-3 | 18
TGTGCCAGCGCTAGCGGGGGGGCCGGGGGTAAAAATGAGCAGTTCTTC | CASASGGAGGKNEQFF | - | TRBJ2-1 | TRBD2 | TRBV11-3 | 16
TGTGCCAGCAGCCAAGTTTCAGGACGGAACTCTGGAAACACCATATATTTT | CASSQVSGRNSGNTIYF | - | TRBJ1-3 | - | TRBV3-1/TRBV3-2 | 17
TGTGCCAGCAGGCTCGAGGGTTATAACAATGAGCAGTTCTTC | CASRLEGYNNEQFF | few | TRBJ2-1 | - | TRBV5-8 | 14
TGTGCCAGCAGCTCGGACGGATACAATCAGCCCCAGCATTTT | CASSSDGYNQPQHF | - | TRBJ1-5 | - | TRBV7-9 | 14
TGTGCCAGCAGCTTACAGGGATTTCTGAATGGCTACACCTTC | CASSLQGFLNGYTF | - | TRBJ1-2 | - | TRBV7-2 | 14
TGTGCCAGCAGCTTGGCCACAGGGGGTGAAAAACTGTTTTTT | CASSLATGGEKLFF | - | TRBJ1-4 | TRBD1 | TRBV5-5 | 14
TGTGCCAGCAGCCCCTGGGAAGCAACTAATGAAAAACTGTTTTTT | CASSPWEATNEKLFF | - | TRBJ1-4 | - | TRBV5-5 | 15
TGCGCCAGCAGCTTGGGGGAGAACACTGAAGCTTTCTTT | CASSLGENTEAFF | - | TRBJ1-1 | - | TRBV5-1 | 13
TGCGCCAGCAGCTTGGCCGGCCCGAGTGGCTCCGGGGAGCTGTTTTTT | CASSLAGPSGSGELFF | - | TRBJ2-2 | - | TRBV5-1 | 16
TGTGCCAGCAGTCTCGGCCCCTGGGGGACGAACACCGGGGAGCTGTTTTTT | CASSLGPWGTNTGELFF | - | TRBJ2-2 | - | TRBV27 | 17
TGCGCCAGCGATACAGGGGAAGAAAACTATGGCTACACCTTC | CASDTGEENYGYTF | - | TRBJ1-2 | TRBD1 | TRBV5-1 | 14
TGTGCCAGCAGCGGGTCGCCGGGACAGGGTTCTGAAAAACTGTTTTTT | CASSGSPGQGSEKLFF | - | TRBJ1-4 | TRBD1 | TRBV5-5 | 16
TGCGCCAGCAGCCCAGGCACAGATACGCAGTATTTT | CASSPGTDTQYF | - | TRBJ2-3 | - | TRBV5-1 | 12
TGTGCCAGCAAAAGACAGGGGGTAATCCCTACCCTTAAGTCACCCCTCCACTTT | CASKRQGVIPTLKSPLHF | - | TRBJ1-6 | TRBD1 | TRBV28 | 18
TGTGCCAGCAGATTGTCGGGGGAGCGGCTCAACGAGCAGTACTTC | CASRLSGERLNEQYF | - | TRBJ2-7 | - | TRBV6-5 | 15
TGTGCCAGCAGCTTTTACCGTAGAGCCCAAGAGACCCAGTACTTC | CASSFYRRAQETQYF | - | TRBJ2-5 | - | TRBV7-9 | 15
TGTGCCAGCAGTGAAGATCTCCAGGGCGCAAGAGGCTACACCTTC | CASSEDLQGARGYTF | - | TRBJ1-2 | - | TRBV2 | 15
TGTGCCACCAGCAGAGATAGGAGGGGGCGAGGAGCTGAAGCTTTCTTT | CATSRDRRGRGAEAFF | - | TRBJ1-1 | TRBD1 | TRBV15 | 16
TGTGCCAGAACCTCTGGGGGACAGGGAGCCTCGGAGTCCTACGAGCAGTACTTC | CARTSGGQGASESYEQYF | - | TRBJ2-7 | TRBD1 | TRBV9 | 18
TGTGCCAGTAGTACCTGGGGCAGGGGAAACCTGAACACTGAAGCTTTCTTT | CASSTWGRGNLNTEAFF | once | TRBJ1-1 | - | TRBV19 | 17
TGTGCCAGTAGTATACGGGCAGGATGGACCGGGGAGCTGTTTTTT | CASSIRAGWTGELFF | - | TRBJ2-2 | - | TRBV19 | 15
TGTGCCAGCAGCTTCGTATCGCGGAGGACGAATGAAAAACTGTTTTTT | CASSFVSRRTNEKLFF | - | TRBJ1-4 | - | TRBV7-8 | 16
TGTGCCAGCAGTTACATGGGAGGTCAGCCCCAGCATTTT | CASSYMGGQPQHF | - | TRBJ1-5 | - | TRBV6-5 | 13
TGTGCCAGTAGCGCCGGGGGCGGCAATCAGCCCCAGCATTTT | CASSAGGGNQPQHF | - | TRBJ1-5 | - | TRBV19 | 14
TGTGCCAGCAGCGCCGGGGGGGAAGAGACCCAGTACTTC | CASSAGGEETQYF | - | TRBJ2-5 | TRBD2 | TRBV9 | 13
TGTGCCAGCAGCTTGTACCGTCACACTGAAGCTTTCTTT | CASSLYRHTEAFF | - | TRBJ1-1 | - | TRBV7-2 | 13
TGTGCCAGCAGCTTTTATCCTTACACTGAAGCTTTCTTT | CASSFYPYTEAFF | - | TRBJ1-1 | - | TRBV11-2 | 13
TGTGCCATCAGTGTTTCGGATAGCAATCAGCCCCAGCATTTT | CAISVSDSNQPQHF | - | TRBJ1-5 | - | TRBV10-3 | 14
TGTGCCAGCAGCTGGACAGGGGGGCTGAACACCGGGGAGCTGTTTTTT | CASSWTGGLNTGELFF | - | TRBJ2-2 | TRBD1 | TRBV11-2 | 16
TGTGCCAGCAGCTTACGGGGCGCCCCCTACGAGCAGTACTTC | CASSLRGAPYEQYF | - | TRBJ2-7 | - | TRBV11-1 | 14
TGTGCCAGCAGTGTTCTGAGTGGCGTCCCCACAGATACGCAGTATTTT | CASSVLSGVPTDTQYF | - | TRBJ2-3 | - | TRBV6-4 | 16
TGTGCCAGCTCACCACCGTTCCAGGGGGCCCATCAGCCCCAGCATTTT | CASSPPFQGAHQPQHF | - | TRBJ1-5 | TRBD1 | TRBV18 | 16
TGTGCCAGCAGTCCCGGGACAGGGCGAGTAAGGGCCAAAAACATTCAGTACTTC | CASSPGTGRVRAKNIQYF | - | TRBJ2-4 | TRBD1 | TRBV6-6 | 18
TGCGCCAGCAGCCAAAGGACAGGGAGGGATGAGCAGTTCTTC | CASSQRTGRDEQFF | once | TRBJ2-1 | - | TRBV4-3 | 14
TGTGCCACCAGTCAGAGCAGATTGAGAGATACGCAGTATTTT | CATSQSRLRDTQYF | - | TRBJ2-3 | - | TRBV24-1 | 14
TGTGCCAGCAGCCAAGAGATCAGCAGGGGCGGGCAGCCCCAGCATTTT | CASSQEISRGGQPQHF | - | TRBJ1-5 | - | TRBV4-2 | 16
TGTGCCAGCAGGAAGCGGGGGGGGAACACCGGGGAGCTGTTTTTT | CASRKRGGNTGELFF | few | TRBJ2-2 | TRBD2 | TRBV6-5 | 15
TGTGCCTGGAGAGGGAGACAGGGCATGATGAACACTGAAGCTTTCTTT | CAWRGRQGMMNTEAFF | - | TRBJ1-1 | TRBD1 | TRBV30 | 16
TGTGCCAGCTCCCAACTGGGGGAAGAAGCTTTCTTT | CASSQLGEEAFF | - | TRBJ1-1 | - | TRBV18 | 12
TGTGCCAGCAGTGAAGAGAGACAGGGCGTGAACACTGAAGCTTTCTTT | CASSEERQGVNTEAFF | - | TRBJ1-1 | TRBD1 | TRBV6-1 | 16
TGTGCCAGCAGTCCACTATTGGTAGCGGGGCAAGAGACCCAGTACTTC | CASSPLLVAGQETQYF | - | TRBJ2-5 | TRBD2 | TRBV6-2/TRBV6-3 | 16
TGTGCCAGCAGCTTAGCGGCTCAACCGTATGGCTACACCTTC | CASSLAAQPYGYTF | - | TRBJ1-2 | - | TRBV7-9 | 14
TGCGCCAGCAGCTTGACGCTAGCGGGGTTAGAGACCCAGTACTTC | CASSLTLAGLETQYF | - | TRBJ2-5 | TRBD2 | TRBV5-1 | 15
TGCGCCAGCAGTCGGGCTGCGGGGGGCCGGAGCACCGGGGAGCTGTTTTTT | CASSRAAGGRSTGELFF | few | TRBJ2-2 | TRBD2 | TRBV5-1 | 17